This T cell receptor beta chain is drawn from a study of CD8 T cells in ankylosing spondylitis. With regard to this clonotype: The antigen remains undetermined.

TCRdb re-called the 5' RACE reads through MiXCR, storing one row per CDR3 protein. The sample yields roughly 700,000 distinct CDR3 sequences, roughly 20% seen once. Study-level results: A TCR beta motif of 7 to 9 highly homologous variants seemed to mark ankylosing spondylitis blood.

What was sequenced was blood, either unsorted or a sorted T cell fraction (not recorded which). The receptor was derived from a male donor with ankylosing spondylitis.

The CDR3 sequence is CASSYRASSGALHF. CDR3 coding DNA: TGTGCCAGCAGTTATCGGGCCTCATCTGGGGCCCTCCACTTT. The rearrangement uses TRBV6-5 and TRBJ1-6; no firm D call. V was trimmed by 3 bases and J by 14 bases, leaving 17 bases between them. CDR1 is MNHEY, CDR2 SVGAGI, per germline. The CDR3 is 14 residues long.